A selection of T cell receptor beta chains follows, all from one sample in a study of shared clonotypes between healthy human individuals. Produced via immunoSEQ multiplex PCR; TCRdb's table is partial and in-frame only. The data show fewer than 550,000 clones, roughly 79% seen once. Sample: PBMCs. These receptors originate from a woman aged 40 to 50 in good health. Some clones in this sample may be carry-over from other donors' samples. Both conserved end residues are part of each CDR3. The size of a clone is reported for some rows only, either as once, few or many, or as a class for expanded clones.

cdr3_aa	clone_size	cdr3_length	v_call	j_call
CASSYSGGLSGYTF	NA	14	TRBV6-5	TRBJ1-2
CASSGGEEQFF	NA	11	TRBV7-9	TRBJ2-1
CASSLASDTQYF	NA	12	TRBV7-6	TRBJ2-3
CASSIGQGAEQYF	NA	13	TRBV5-8	TRBJ2-7
CASSPDRGNTEAFF	NA	14	TRBV7-7	TRBJ1-1
CASSVGGTWGLDNEQFF	NA	17	TRBV9	TRBJ2-1
CAWSPKRGQGRRTEAFF	NA	17	TRBV30	TRBJ1-1
CASSVEDYRPTGELFF	NA	16	TRBV9	TRBJ2-2
CASSLRLAGVNEQFF	NA	15	TRBV7-3	TRBJ2-1
CASSLRRNSGNPYNEQFF	NA	18	TRBV7-8	TRBJ2-1
CASSLDSGRDEQYF	NA	14	TRBV7-2	NA
CASSMGSGQRGNTIYF	NA	16	TRBV28	TRBJ1-3
CAWSRDNSPLHF	NA	12	TRBV30	TRBJ1-6
CASRTGLGYEQYF	NA	13	TRBV28	TRBJ2-7
CASSSARGANEQFF	NA	14	TRBV13	TRBJ2-1
CASSQSARGTYNEQFF	NA	16	TRBV23-1	TRBJ2-1
CASSQEHTGRARTGELVF	NA	18	TRBV4-2	TRBJ2-2
CASSLGRDRVNQPQHF	NA	16	TRBV7-8	TRBJ1-5
CAWSVRTTGELFF	few	13	TRBV30	TRBJ2-2
CASSLAGHSGANVLTF	NA	16	TRBV7-8	TRBJ2-6
CAIRQGAETEAFF	few	13	TRBV10-3	TRBJ1-1
CASSNLGTQYF	NA	11	TRBV5-6	TRBJ2-3
CASSYSAGGAYEQYF	NA	15	TRBV6-5	TRBJ2-7
CASSMWSGRQPQHF	NA	14	TRBV19	TRBJ1-5
CASSVDQLSGNTIYF	NA	15	TRBV9	TRBJ1-3
CATSRDVSNEQFF	NA	13	TRBV15	TRBJ2-1
CSVVTSGTDTQYF	NA	13	TRBV29-1	TRBJ2-3
CASSLGHPNQPQHF	NA	14	TRBV5-1	TRBJ1-5
CATSREGASLEQFF	NA	14	TRBV15	TRBJ2-1
CASSASGGTEAFF	NA	13	TRBV6-4	TRBJ1-1
CSARGLAGRAGELFF	NA	15	TRBV29-1	TRBJ2-2
CASSLSGQGNIQYF	few	14	TRBV7-9	TRBJ2-4
CASSPRQGSIEKLFF	NA	15	TRBV27	TRBJ1-4
CASSLAGTQETQYF	NA	14	TRBV11-3	TRBJ2-5
CASSSGQHTGELFF	once	14	TRBV6-5	TRBJ2-2
CASSPTSGTKNIQYF	NA	15	TRBV7-8	TRBJ2-4
CAWRASALTDTQYF	NA	14	TRBV30	TRBJ2-3
CASSEGGPPKQYF	NA	13	TRBV2	TRBJ2-5
CASLGRSPPTEAFF	once	14	TRBV27	TRBJ1-1
CASSVGVGGDEQFF	NA	14	TRBV9	TRBJ2-1
CASSTVAGGWNEQFF	NA	15	TRBV6-5	TRBJ2-1
CASGQGNEKLFF	NA	12	TRBV28	TRBJ1-4
CASSLGAAGGTKNIQYF	NA	17	TRBV5-1	TRBJ2-4
CASSRDRQETQYF	NA	13	TRBV6-6	TRBJ2-5
CASSLGTRETQYF	few	13	TRBV28	TRBJ2-5